Reported below is one T cell receptor beta chain. The protocol was immunoSEQ multiplex PCR, while the TCRdb copy is restricted to in-frame clones and leaves out a portion. The data hold 85,000 to 95,000 clones, with 95% to 97% observed a single time. The data originate from a study of technical replicates of blood from a few donors. CDR3 length: 14 residues. Germline loops: CDR1 SGHRS, CDR2 YFSETQ. V lost 3 bases to trimming and J lost 6 bases, with 14 bases between them. This clonotype was obtained from a human donor in good health. The genes are TRBV5-1 and TRBJ2-3; weak D call: TRBD2 (6 bases). Specimen: T cells isolated from PBMCs. The CDR3: CASSSGLQWDTQYF. The CDR3 region has the DNA TGCGCCAGCAGCTCTGGACTACAATGGGATACGCAGTATTTT.